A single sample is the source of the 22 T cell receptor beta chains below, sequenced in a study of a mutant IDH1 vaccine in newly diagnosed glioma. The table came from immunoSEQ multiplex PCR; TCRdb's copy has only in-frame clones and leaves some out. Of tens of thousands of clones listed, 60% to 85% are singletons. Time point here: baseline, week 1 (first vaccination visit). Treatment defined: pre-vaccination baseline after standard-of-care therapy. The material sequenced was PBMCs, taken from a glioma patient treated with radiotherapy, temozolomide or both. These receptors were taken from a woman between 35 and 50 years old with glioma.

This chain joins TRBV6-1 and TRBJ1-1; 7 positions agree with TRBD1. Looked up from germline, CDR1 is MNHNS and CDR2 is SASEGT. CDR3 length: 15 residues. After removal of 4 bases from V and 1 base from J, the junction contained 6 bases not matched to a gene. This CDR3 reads CASSGTSGGNTEAFF. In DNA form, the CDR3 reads TGTGCCAGCAGTGGGACCTCAGGGGGGAACACTGAAGCTTTCTTT.

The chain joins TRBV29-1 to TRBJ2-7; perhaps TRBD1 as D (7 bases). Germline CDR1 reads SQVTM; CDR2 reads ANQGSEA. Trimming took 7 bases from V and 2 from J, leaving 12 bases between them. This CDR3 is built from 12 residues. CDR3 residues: CSGGTEAYEQYF. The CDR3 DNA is TGCAGCGGCGGGACAGAGGCCTACGAGCAGTACTTC.

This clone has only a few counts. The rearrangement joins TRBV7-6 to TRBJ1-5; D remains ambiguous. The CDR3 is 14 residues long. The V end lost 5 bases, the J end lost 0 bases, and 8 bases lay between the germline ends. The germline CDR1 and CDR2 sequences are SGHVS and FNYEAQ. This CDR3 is CASSPGFSNQPQHF. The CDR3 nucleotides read TGTGCCAGCAGCCCAGGTTTTAGCAATCAGCCCCAGCATTTT.

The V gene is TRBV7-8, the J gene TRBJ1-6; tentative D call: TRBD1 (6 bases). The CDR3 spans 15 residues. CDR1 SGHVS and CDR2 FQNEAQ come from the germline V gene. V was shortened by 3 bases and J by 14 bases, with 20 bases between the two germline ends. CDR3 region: CASSLGLRGGFTLHF. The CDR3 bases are TGTGCCAGCAGCTTGGGTCTAAGGGGGGGATTCACCCTCCACTTT.

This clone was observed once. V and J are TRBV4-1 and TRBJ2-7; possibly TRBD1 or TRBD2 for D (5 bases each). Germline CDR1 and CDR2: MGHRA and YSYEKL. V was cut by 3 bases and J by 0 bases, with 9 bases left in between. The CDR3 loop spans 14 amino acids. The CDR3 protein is CASSQGDSSYEQYF. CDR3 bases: TGCGCCAGCAGCCAGGGAGACAGCTCCTACGAGCAGTACTTC.

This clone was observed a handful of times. The CDR3 loop is CASIGGGEKLFF. DNA of the CDR3: TGTGCCAGCATTGGGGGCGGTGAAAAACTGTTTTTT. The chain couples TRBV2 to TRBJ1-4; D might be TRBD1 (6 bases). CDR3 length: 12 residues. Between the trimmed V and J ends, which lost 7 bases and 7 bases, there was a span of 10 bases. The germline V gene has CDR1 SNHLY and CDR2 FYNNEI.

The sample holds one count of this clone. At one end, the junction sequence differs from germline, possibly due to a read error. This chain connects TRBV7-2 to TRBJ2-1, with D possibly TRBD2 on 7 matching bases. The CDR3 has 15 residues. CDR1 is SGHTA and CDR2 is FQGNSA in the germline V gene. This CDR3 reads CASTLGGGLYNEQFF. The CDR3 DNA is TGTGCCAGCACCTTAGGGGGGGGACTTTACAATGAGCAGTTCTTC.

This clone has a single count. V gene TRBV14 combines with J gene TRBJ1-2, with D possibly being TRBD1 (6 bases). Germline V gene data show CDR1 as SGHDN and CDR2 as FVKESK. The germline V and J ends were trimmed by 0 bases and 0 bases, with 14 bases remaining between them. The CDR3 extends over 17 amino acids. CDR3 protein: CASSQDMGAGSNYGYTF. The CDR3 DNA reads TGTGCCAGCAGCCAAGATATGGGGGCAGGCTCTAACTATGGCTACACCTTC.

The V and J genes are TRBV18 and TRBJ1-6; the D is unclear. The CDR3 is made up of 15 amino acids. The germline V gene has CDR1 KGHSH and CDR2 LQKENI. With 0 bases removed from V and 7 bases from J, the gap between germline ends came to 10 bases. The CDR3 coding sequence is TGTGCCAGCTCACCACCTAAGGGAGTGAATTCACCCCTCCACTTT. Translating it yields CASSPPKGVNSPLHF. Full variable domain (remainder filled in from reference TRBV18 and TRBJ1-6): NAGVMQNPRHLVRRRGQEARLRCSPMKGHSHVYWYRQLPEEGLKFMVYLQKENIIDESGMPKERFSAEFPKEGPSILRIQQVVRGDSAAYFCASSPPKGVNSPLHFGNGTRLTVT.

The CDR3 DNA reads as TGTGCCAGCAGCGTAACTGAAACAGATACGCAGTATTTT. Protein sequence: CASSVTETDTQYF. The chain employs TRBV9 and TRBJ2-3; D unresolved. The V gene lost 1 base and the J gene lost 3 bases, with 6 bases spanning the gap. This CDR3 spans 13 amino acids. The V gene's germline CDR1 is SGDLS and CDR2 YYNGEE.

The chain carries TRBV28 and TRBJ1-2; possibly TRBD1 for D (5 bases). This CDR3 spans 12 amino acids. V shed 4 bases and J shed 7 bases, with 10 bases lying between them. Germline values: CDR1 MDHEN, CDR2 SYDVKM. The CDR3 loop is CASSSGKVGYTF. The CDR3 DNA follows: TGTGCCAGCAGTTCAGGGAAGGTTGGCTACACCTTC.

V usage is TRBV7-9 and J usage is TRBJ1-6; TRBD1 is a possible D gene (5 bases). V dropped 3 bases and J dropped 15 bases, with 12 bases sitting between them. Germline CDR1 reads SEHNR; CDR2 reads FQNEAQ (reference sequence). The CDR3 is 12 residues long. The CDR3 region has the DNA TGTGCCAGCAGCTTGGGGGGTCAGGTCCTCCACTTT. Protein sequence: CASSLGGQVLHF.

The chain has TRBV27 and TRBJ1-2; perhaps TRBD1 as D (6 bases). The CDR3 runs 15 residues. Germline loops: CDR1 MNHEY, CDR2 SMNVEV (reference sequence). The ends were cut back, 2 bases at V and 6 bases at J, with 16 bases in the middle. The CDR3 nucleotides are TGTGCCAGCAGTTTAACGAGTTCCGGGGGCCATGGCTACACCTTC. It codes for CASSLTSSGGHGYTF.

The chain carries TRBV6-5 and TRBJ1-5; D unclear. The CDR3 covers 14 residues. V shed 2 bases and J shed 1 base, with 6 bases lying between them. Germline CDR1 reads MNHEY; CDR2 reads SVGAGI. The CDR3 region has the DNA TGTGCCAGCAGTTACAGGGCAAGCAATCAGCCCCAGCATTTT. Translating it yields CASSYRASNQPQHF.

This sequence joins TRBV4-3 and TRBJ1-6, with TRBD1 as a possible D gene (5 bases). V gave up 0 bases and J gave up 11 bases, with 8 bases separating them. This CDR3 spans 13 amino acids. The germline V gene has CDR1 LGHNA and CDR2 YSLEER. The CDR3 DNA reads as TGCGCCAGCAGCCAAGAGGGGCCTCCACCCCTCCACTTT. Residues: CASSQEGPPPLHF.

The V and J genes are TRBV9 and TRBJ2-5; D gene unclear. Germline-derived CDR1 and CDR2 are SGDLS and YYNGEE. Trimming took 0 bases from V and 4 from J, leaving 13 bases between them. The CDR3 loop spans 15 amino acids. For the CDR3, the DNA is TGTGCCAGCAGCGTAGCTGCTGACCTGTCAGAGACCCAGTACTTC. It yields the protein CASSVAADLSETQYF.

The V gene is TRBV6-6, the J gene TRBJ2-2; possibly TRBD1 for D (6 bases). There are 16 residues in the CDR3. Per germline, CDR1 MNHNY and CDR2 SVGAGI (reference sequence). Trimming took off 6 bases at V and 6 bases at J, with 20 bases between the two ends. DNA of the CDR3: TGTGCCAGCAGCCCCGGGACATCTAGCAGGGCCGGGGAGCTGTTTTTT. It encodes CASSPGTSSRAGELFF.

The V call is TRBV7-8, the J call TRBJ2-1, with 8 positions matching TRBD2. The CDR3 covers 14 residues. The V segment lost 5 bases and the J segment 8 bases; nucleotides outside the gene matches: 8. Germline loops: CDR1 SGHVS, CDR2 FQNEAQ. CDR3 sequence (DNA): TGTGCCAGCAGCCCATTAGCCGGGGGGGATGAGCAGTTCTTC. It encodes CASSPLAGGDEQFF.

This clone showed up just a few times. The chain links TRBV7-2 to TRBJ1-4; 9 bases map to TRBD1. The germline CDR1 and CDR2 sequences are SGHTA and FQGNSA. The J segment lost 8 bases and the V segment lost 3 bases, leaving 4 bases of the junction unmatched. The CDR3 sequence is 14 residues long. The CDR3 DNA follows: TGTGCCAGCAGCTTCGAGACAGGGGGGGAAAAACTGTTTTTT. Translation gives CASSFETGGEKLFF.

The CDR3 DNA reads as TGCGCCAGCAGCTTGGGACAGGGGGGTTTCTACGAGCAGTACTTC. It codes for CASSLGQGGFYEQYF. The gene calls are TRBV5-1 and TRBJ2-7, with 9 nucleotides matching TRBD1. CDR1 and CDR2 from the germline V gene are SGHRS and YFSETQ. The J segment lost 3 bases and the V segment lost 0 bases, leaving 4 bases of the junction unmatched. CDR3 length equals 15 residues.

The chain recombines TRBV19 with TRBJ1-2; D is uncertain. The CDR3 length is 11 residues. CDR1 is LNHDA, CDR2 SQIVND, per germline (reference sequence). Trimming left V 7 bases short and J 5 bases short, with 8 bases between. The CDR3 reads CASKIGYGYTF. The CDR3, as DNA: TGTGCCAGTAAGATTGGGTATGGCTACACCTTC.

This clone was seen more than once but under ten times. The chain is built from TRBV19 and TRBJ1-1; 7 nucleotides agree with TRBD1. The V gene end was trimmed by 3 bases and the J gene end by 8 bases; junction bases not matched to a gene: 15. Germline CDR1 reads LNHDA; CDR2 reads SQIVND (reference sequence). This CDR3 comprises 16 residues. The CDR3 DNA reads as TGTGCCAGTAGTATCCCCTCATCCTACAGGGGTCCGGAAGCTTTCTTT. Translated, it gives CASSIPSSYRGPEAFF.